This T cell receptor beta chain stems from a study of T-cell memory formation after mild COVID-19. Study-wide results and limits: CD4+ clones that contracted lay mainly in CM and EM; CD8+ ones lay in EMRA. Some responding clones appeared in pre-infection memory, suggesting cross-reactive memory joined.

Note on this clonotype: Its antigen is not known.

V was clipped by 0 bases and J by 2 bases; unmatched bases: 8. This CDR3 is built from 18 residues. Germline CDR1 reads LGHNA; CDR2 reads YSLEER. TCRdb used MiXCR to reprocess the 5' RACE reads, holding one entry per CDR3 protein. The table lists around 320,000 distinct CDR3 sequences, roughly an eighth of them singletons. Sequenced input: PBMCs or a T cell subset sorted from them (not recorded which). The clonotype was recovered from a man aged 18 to 30 who had mild COVID-19 (a few samples of this study predate the infection). Cell type and time point are not known. The V and J genes are TRBV4-3 and TRBJ2-1; 9 bases map to TRBD2. The DNA for the CDR3 is TGCGCCAGCAGCCAAGATCGAGAGCGGGGGGCCACCTACAATGAGCAGTTCTTC. It is translated as CASSQDRERGATYNEQFF.